This T cell receptor delta chain was recorded in a study of gamma-delta chains in newborns, infants, children. Study details: Microbial exposure reportedly drives polyclonal innate γδ T cell expansion after birth.

With CATT, TCRdb re-called clones from the reads. The sample includes several thousand delta-chain clones, approximately 5.6% of them seen just once. Germline loops: CDR1 TSWWSYY, CDR2 QGS. With 0 bases removed from V and 0 bases from J, the gap between germline ends came to 14 bases. The CDR3 is 17 residues long. This clone is medium-sized by share. The sequencing sample was made of blood. J is TRDJ1 and V is TRDV1, with D perhaps matching TRDD2 (6 bases). The receptor was isolated from a child who was a newborn, infant or young child, either healthy, febrile or measles-vaccinated (not recorded which). This chain's CDR3 is CALGELAFPRHTDKLIF. For the CDR3, the DNA is TGTGCTCTTGGGGAACTAGCCTTCCCCCGGCACACCGATAAACTCATCTTT.